Included here is one T cell receptor (beta chain) sequence, with context. Antigen unknown. The V gene's germline CDR1 is SGHDT and CDR2 YYEEEE. This CDR3 is 14 amino acids long. The germline V and J ends were trimmed by 0 bases and 6 bases, with 10 bases remaining between them. Only in-frame clones appear in the TCRdb table, and some are missing; sequencing was by immunoSEQ multiplex PCR. Altogether some 1,100,000 clones are present, roughly 74% being singletons, with the ten largest covering more than 0.45%. This specimen belongs to a study of shared clonotypes between healthy human individuals. Study observations and caveats: Even with large depth, rarefaction showed that sorted-subset sequencing was incomplete.

The sequence was obtained from a man aged 18 to 29 in good health. Some clones in this sample may be carry-over from other donors' samples. The chain employs TRBV5-6 and TRBJ1-3; no definite D call. The specimen was memory CD4+ T cells from PBMCs. As to subset: CD45RA-negative fraction. In DNA, the CDR3 is TGTGCCAGCAGCTTGGGCCCGGGAGTAAACACCATATATTTT. This codes for CASSLGPGVNTIYF.